These 5 T cell receptor beta chains originate from one sample sequenced in a study of T-cell memory formation after mild COVID-19. TCRdb re-derived calls from the 5' RACE reads in MiXCR, one entry per CDR3 protein. The profile covers 250,000 or so distinct CDR3 sequences, with approximately 19% appearing a single time and around 23% taken by the ten largest. The sample taken for sequencing was PBMCs or a T cell subset sorted from them (not recorded which). These receptor sequences come from a man aged 18 to 30 who had mild COVID-19 (a few samples of this study predate the infection). Cell type and time point are not known.

This clonotype was observed a handful of times. V is TRBV7-3 and J is TRBJ2-1, with 12 bases matching TRBD2. The CDR3 is 16 amino acids. J gave up 9 bases and V 3 bases, and 9 bases lay outside the gene matches. Germline V lookup: CDR1 SGHTA, CDR2 FQGTGA. CDR3 loop: CASSFPASGGGAEQFF. The CDR3 DNA is TGTGCCAGCAGCTTTCCCGCTAGCGGGGGGGGAGCTGAGCAGTTCTTC. The whole variable domain, remainder taken from reference TRBV7-3 and TRBJ2-1, is GAGVSQTPSNKVTEKGKYVELRCDPISGHTALYWYRQSLGQGPEFLIYFQGTGAADDSGLPNDRFFAVRPEGSVSTLKIQRTERGDSAVYLCASSFPASGGGAEQFFGPGTRLTVL.

The J gene is TRBJ2-5, the V gene TRBV7-9; the D is unclear. Germline V gene lookup returns CDR1 SEHNR and CDR2 FQNEAQ (reference sequence). The CDR3 runs to 13 residues. V shed 3 bases and J shed 9 bases, with 14 bases lying between them. The CDR3 is CASSFPDHGSQYF. The CDR3 region has the DNA TGTGCCAGCAGCTTCCCGGACCATGGGTCCCAGTACTTC.

This clonotype was seen more than once but under ten times. This chain joins TRBV3-1 and TRBJ2-3, with 9 bases fitting TRBD2. Germline CDR1 reads LGHDT; CDR2 reads YNNKEL (reference sequence). With V trimmed by 4 bases and J by 4 bases, 12 bases remained unmatched. The CDR3 has 17 amino acids. The CDR3 region has the DNA TGTGCCAGCAGCCCCCCGCCTGGCGGGGGGGTGGCAGATACGCAGTATTTT. Its translation: CASSPPPGGGVADTQYF.

The chain is built from TRBV6-2 or TRBV6-3 and TRBJ1-2, with 7 bases matching TRBD1. Germline CDR1 MNHEY, CDR2 SVGEGT. V shed 0 bases, J shed 7 bases, and the junction held 8 bases outside the gene matches. This CDR3 spans 15 amino acids. The CDR3 DNA reads TGTGCCAGCAGTTACTCGAGAGGGGGCTTAAGTGGCTACACCTTC. Protein sequence: CASSYSRGGLSGYTF.

A few counts support this clonotype. V gene TRBV12-3 or TRBV12-4 combines with J gene TRBJ1-2, with a possible D match to TRBD1 (6 bases). V was clipped by 6 bases and J by 4 bases, with 12 bases between them. The CDR3 contains 13 residues. The CDR3 DNA sequence: TGTGCCAGCAGGGTACAGGGCCCCTATGGCTACACCTTC. Its translation is CASRVQGPYGYTF.